This T cell receptor beta chain was sequenced for a study of T cell responses to AZD1222 COVID-19 vaccine. Whole-study findings and limits: Compared with day 0, the breadth and depth of the Spike-specific TCR repertoire rose significantly after two doses of AZD1222.

Points on this clone: Antigen unknown.

The CDR3 is 12 residues long. Germline loops: CDR1 SGHRS, CDR2 YFSETQ. Trimming took off 1 base at V and 7 bases at J, with 8 bases between the two ends. Some clones are missing from TCRdb's copy, which holds only in-frame ones; the method was immunoSEQ multiplex PCR. The table includes around 94,000 clones, less than 90% detected once. This specimen was peripheral blood, taken on day 0 of AZD1222 vaccination. The chain employs TRBV5-1 and TRBJ2-5; D gene uncertain. The source of this sequence is an adult in good health. The CDR3 sequence: CASSLSRATQYF. DNA for the CDR3: TGCGCCAGCAGCTTGTCCCGGGCGACCCAGTACTTC.